Below, one T cell receptor (beta chain) is given with its context. Its antigen is not known. Trimming removed 8 bases at V and 8 bases at J, with 21 bases between. Germline V lookup: CDR1 MDHEN, CDR2 SYDVKM. The CDR3 spans 14 residues. 13 Jbeta primers and 60 Vbeta primers were used for the PCR. TCRdb keeps only in-frame clones here, not all; method: immunoSEQ multiplex PCR. The table has about 130,000 clones, approximately 71% seen once. The sample originates from a study of cytomegalovirus exposure and HLA in healthy donors. Study-wide results and caveats: Within a later analysis, the majority of CMV-associated TCR beta chains appeared HLA-restricted. HLA-A and HLA-B allele assignments for most subjects were reportedly predicted accurately using TCR beta sequences.

The chain carries TRBV28 and TRBJ1-1; a possible D gene is TRBD1 (5 bases). The clonotype was recovered from a woman in her 50s in good health and CMV-seronegative. Sequencing was performed on PBMCs. The CDR3 reads CASPTLGGDPEAFF. The CDR3 region has the DNA TGTGCCAGCCCTACCCTGGGCGGGGACCCAGAAGCTTTCTTT.